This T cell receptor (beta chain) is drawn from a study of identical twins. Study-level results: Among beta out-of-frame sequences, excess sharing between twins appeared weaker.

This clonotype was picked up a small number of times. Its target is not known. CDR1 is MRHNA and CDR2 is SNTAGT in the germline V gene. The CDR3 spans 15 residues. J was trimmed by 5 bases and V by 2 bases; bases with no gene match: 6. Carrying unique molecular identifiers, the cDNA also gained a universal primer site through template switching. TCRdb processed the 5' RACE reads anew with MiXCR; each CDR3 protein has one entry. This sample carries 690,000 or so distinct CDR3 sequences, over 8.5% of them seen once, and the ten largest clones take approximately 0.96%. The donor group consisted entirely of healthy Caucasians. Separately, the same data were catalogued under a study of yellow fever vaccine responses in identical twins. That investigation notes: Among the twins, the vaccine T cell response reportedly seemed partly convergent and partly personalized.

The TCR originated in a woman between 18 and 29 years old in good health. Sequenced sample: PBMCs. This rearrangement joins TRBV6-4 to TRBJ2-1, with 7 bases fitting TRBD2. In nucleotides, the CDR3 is TGTGCCAGCAGTGACGGCCTAGCGGTCCACAATGAGCAGTTCTTC. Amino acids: CASSDGLAVHNEQFF.